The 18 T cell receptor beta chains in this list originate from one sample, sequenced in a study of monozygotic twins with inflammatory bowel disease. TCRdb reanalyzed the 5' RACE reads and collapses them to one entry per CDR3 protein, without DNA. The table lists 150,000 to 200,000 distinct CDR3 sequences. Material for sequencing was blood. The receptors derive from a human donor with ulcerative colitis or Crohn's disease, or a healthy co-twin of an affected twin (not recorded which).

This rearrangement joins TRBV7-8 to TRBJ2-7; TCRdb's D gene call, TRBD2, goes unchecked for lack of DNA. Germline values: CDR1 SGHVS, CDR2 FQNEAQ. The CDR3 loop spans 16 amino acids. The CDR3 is CASRTAREGPSYEQYF. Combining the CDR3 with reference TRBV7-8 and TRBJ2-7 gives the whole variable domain GAGVSQSPRYKVAKRGQDVALRCDPISGHVSLFWYQQALGQGPEFLTYFQNEAQLDKSGLPSDRFFAERPEGSVSTLKIQRTQQEDSAVYLCASRTAREGPSYEQYFGPGTRLTVT.

The CDR3 loop is CSASSGGGEDTQYF. The J gene is TRBJ2-3, the V gene TRBV20-1; TCRdb selects TRBD2, and the lack of DNA leaves this call unchecked. The CDR3 is made up of 14 amino acids. Per germline, CDR1 DFQATT and CDR2 SNEGSKA (reference sequence).

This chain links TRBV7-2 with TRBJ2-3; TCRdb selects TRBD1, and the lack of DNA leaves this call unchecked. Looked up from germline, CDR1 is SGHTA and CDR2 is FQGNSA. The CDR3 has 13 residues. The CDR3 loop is CASSLGPDIWEYF.

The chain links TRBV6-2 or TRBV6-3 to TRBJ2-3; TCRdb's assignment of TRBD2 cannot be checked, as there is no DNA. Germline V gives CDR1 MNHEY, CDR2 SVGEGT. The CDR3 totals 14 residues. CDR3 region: CASMTRLTADTQYF.

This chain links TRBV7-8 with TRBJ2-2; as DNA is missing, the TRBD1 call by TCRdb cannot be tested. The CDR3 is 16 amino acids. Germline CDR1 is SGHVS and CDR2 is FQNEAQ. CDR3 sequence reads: CASSLSTGGGTGELFF. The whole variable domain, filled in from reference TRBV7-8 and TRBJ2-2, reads GAGVSQSPRYKVAKRGQDVALRCDPISGHVSLFWYQQALGQGPEFLTYFQNEAQLDKSGLPSDRFFAERPEGSVSTLKIQRTQQEDSAVYLCASSLSTGGGTGELFFGEGSRLTVL.

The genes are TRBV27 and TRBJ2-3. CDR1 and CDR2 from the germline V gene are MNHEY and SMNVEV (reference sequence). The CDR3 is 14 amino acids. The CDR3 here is CASSLEGFPDTQYF.

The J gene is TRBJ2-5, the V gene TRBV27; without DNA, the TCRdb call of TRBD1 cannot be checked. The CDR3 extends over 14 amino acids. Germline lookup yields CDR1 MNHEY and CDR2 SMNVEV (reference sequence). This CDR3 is CASSSSGPQETQYF.

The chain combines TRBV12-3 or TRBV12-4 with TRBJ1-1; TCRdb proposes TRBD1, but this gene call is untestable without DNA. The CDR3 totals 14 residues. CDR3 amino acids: CASSLGQGVTEAFF.

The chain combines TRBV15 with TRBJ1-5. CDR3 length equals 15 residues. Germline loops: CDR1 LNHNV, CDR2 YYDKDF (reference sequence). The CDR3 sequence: CATSRSWGSNQPQHF.

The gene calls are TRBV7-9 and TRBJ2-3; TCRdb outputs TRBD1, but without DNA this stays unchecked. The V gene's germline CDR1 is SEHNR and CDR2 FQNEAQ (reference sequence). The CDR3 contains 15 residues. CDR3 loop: CASRRNRGSSDTQYF.

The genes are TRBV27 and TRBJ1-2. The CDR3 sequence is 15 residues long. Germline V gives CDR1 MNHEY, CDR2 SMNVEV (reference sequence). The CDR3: CASSLSYEGTYGYTF.

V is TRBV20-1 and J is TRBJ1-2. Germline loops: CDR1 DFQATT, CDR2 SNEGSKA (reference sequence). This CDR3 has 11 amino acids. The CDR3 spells CSARDRTGYTF.

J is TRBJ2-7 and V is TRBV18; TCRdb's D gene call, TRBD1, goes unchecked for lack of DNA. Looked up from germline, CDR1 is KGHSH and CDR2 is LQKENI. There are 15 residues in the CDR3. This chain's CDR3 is CASSPPGGGDYEQYF.

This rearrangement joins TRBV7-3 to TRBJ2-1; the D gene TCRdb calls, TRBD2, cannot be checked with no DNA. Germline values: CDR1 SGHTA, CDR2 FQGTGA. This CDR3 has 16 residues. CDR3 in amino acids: CASSPRGAGGRDEQFF.

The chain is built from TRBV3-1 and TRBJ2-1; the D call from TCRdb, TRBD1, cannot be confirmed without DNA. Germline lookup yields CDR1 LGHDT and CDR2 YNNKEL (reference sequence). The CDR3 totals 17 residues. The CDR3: CASSLPTDTSSYNEQFF.

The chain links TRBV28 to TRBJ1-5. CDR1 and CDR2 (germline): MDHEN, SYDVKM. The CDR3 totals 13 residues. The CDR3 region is CASSLLRTSAQHF.

The CDR3 reads CASSLPQDETQYF. This chain connects TRBV5-1 to TRBJ2-5. The length of the CDR3 is 13 residues. Germline-derived CDR1 and CDR2 are SGHRS and YFSETQ.

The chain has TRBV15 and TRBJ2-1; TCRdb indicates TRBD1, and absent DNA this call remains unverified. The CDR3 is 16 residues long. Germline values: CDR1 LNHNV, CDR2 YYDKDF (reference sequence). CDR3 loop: CVTSRDFWTGTNEQFF.